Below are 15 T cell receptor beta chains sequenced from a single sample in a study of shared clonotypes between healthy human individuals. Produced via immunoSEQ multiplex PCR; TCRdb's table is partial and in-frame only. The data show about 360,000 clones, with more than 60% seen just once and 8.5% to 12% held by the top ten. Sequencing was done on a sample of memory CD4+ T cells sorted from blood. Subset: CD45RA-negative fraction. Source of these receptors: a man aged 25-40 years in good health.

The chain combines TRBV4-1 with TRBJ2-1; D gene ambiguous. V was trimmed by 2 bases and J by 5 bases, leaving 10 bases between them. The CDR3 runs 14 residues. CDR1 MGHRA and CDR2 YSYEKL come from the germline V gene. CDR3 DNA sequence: TGCGCCAGCAGCCAACCCCGGGCGAACAATGAGCAGTTCTTC. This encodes CASSQPRANNEQFF.

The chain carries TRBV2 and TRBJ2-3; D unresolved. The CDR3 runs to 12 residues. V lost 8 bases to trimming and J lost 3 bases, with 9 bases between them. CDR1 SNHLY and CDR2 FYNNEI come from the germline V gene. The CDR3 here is CASGPHTDTQYF. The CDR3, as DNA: TGTGCCAGCGGGCCCCATACAGATACGCAGTATTTT. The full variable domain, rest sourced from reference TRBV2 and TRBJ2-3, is EPEVTQTPSHQVTQMGQEVILRCVPISNHLYFYWYRQILGQKVEFLVSFYNNEISEKSEIFDDQFSVERPDGSNFTLKIRSTKLEDSAMYFCASGPHTDTQYFGPGTRLTVL.

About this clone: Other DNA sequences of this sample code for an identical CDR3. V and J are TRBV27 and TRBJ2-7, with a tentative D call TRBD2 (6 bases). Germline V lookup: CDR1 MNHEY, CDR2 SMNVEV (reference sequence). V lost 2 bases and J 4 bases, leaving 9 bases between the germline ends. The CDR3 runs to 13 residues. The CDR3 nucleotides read TGTGCCAGCAGTTTACTCGGGACTTACGAGCAGTACTTC. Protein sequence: CASSLLGTYEQYF.

CDR3 DNA sequence: TGTGCCAGCAGCCAAGTCCTGAGAGGGGGCAGCATAGGCTATGGCTACACCTTC. Translation: CASSQVLRGGSIGYGYTF. V gene TRBV11-3 combines with J gene TRBJ1-2; 7 nucleotides line up with TRBD1. The CDR3 is made up of 18 amino acids. Trimming cost V 5 bases and J 4 bases; bases outside gene matches: 19. The V gene's germline CDR1 is SGHNT and CDR2 YENEEA.

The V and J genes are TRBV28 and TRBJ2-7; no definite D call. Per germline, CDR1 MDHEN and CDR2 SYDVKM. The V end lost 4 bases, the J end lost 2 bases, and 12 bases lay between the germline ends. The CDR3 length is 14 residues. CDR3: CASSSGSFAYEQYF. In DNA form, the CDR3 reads TGTGCCAGCAGTTCGGGTTCCTTCGCCTACGAGCAGTACTTC.

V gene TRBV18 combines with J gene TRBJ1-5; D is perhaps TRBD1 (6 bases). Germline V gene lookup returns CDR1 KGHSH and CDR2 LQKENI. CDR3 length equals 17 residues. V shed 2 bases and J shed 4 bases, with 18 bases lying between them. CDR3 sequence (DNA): TGTGCCAGCTCACCAATGGCACCAGGGGTCCTTAATCAGCCCCAGCATTTT. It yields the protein CASSPMAPGVLNQPQHF.

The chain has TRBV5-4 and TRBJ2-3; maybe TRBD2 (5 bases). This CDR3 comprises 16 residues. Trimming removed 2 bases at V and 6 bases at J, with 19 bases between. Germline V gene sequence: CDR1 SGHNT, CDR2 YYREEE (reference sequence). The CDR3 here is CASSLPGNLQGDTQYF. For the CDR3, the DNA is TGTGCCAGCAGCTTACCGGGGAATCTTCAAGGGGATACGCAGTATTTT.

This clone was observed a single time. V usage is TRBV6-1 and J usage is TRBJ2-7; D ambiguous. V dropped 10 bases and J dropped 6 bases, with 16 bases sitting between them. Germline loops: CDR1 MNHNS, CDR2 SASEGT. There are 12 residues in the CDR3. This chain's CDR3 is CATGRTTGEQYF. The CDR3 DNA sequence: TGTGCCACTGGACGGACCACTGGCGAGCAGTACTTC.

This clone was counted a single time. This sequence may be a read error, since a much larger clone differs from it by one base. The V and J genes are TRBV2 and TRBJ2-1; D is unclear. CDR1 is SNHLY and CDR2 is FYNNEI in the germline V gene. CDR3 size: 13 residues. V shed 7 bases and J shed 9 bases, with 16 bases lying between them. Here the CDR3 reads CASTADTRREQFF. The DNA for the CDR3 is TGTGCCAGCACTGCCGACACACGCCGTGAGCAGTTCTTC.

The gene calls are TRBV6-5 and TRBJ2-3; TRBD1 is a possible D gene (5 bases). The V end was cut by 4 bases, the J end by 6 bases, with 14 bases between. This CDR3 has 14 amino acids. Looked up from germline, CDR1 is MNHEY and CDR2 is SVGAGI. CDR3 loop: CASSSIIAGDTQYF. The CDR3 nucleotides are TGTGCCAGCAGTTCCATAATCGCAGGGGATACGCAGTATTTT.

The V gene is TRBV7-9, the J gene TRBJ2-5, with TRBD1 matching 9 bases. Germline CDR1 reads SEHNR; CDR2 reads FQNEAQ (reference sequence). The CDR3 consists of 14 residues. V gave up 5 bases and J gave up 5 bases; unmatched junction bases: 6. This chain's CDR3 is CASSRKDRGETQYF. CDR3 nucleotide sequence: TGTGCCAGCAGCCGTAAAGACAGGGGGGAGACCCAGTACTTC.

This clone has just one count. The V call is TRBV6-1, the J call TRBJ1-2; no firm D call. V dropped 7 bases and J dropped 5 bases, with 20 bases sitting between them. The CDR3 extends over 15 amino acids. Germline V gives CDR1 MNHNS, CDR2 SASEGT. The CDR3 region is CASTPAMLGQYGYTF. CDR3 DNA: TGTGCCAGCACCCCTGCTATGTTGGGCCAATATGGCTACACCTTC.

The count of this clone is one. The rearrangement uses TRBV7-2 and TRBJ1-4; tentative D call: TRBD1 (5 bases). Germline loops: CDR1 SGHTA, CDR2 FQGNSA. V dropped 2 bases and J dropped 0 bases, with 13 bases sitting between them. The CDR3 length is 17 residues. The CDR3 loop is CASSLSGRQATNEKLFF. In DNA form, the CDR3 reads TGTGCCAGCAGCTTATCGGGACGACAAGCAACTAATGAAAAACTGTTTTTT.

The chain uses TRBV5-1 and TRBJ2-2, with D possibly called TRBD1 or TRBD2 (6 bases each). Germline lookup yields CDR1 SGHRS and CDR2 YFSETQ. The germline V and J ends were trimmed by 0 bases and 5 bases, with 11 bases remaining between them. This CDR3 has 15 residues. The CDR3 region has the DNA TGCGCCAGCAGCTTGGCCAGGGGAGGAACCGGGGAGCTGTTTTTT. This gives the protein CASSLARGGTGELFF.

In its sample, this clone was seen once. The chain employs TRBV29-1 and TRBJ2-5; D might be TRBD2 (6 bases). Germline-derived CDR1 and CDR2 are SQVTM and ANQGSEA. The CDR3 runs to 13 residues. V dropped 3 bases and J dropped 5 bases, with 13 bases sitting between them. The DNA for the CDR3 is TGCAGCGTTGATTTGCGGGAAGATGAGACCCAGTACTTC. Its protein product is CSVDLREDETQYF.